What follows are 24 T cell receptor beta chains derived from one specimen sequenced in a study of blood T cells in healthy people across ages. Primers used in a second PCR of about 6 to 12 cycles were a sample-barcoded 5' primer and a J-beta primer mix. Each CDR3 protein is one row after TCRdb ran MiXCR on the 5' RACE reads. The sample carries approximately 730,000 distinct CDR3 sequences, 35% to 45% recorded once. Source material: blood. The source is a woman between 55 and 75 years old in good health.

The CDR3 DNA follows: TGTGCCATCAGTGAGGGCCGTCCTAGCGCCTTAAATGAGCAGTTCTTC. This codes for CAISEGRPSALNEQFF. This chain joins TRBV10-3 and TRBJ2-1, with D maybe TRBD2 (6 bases). V was trimmed by 2 bases and J by 7 bases, leaving 18 bases between them. Germline-derived CDR1 and CDR2 are ENHRY and SYGVKD. This CDR3 has 16 amino acids.

V and J are TRBV4-2 and TRBJ1-6; TRBD1 might be the D (5 bases). This CDR3 spans 16 amino acids. Trimming left V 0 bases short and J 6 bases short, with 12 bases between. Germline CDR1 is LGHNA and CDR2 is YNFKEQ. CDR3 nucleotide sequence: TGTGCCAGCAGCCAAGATCCCGGGGGTTTTAATTCACCCCTCCACTTT. It yields the protein CASSQDPGGFNSPLHF.

This clonotype appeared a few times. This rearrangement joins TRBV6-1 to TRBJ1-5; 7 positions agree with TRBD1. The germline gives CDR1 MNHNS, CDR2 SASEGT. The CDR3 length is 14 residues. The junction had 3 bases not matched to a gene; V was cut back by 3 bases and J by 4 bases. CDR3 coding DNA: TGTGCCAGCAGTGAGGCAGGGGGGAATCAGCCCCAGCATTTT. It is translated as CASSEAGGNQPQHF.

This clonotype was detected only a few times. The chain is built from TRBV7-9 and TRBJ2-1, with a weak D call TRBD2 (5 bases). V lost 7 bases and J 8 bases, leaving 18 bases between the germline ends. The CDR3 sequence is 14 residues long. Germline V gene data show CDR1 as SEHNR and CDR2 as FQNEAQ (reference sequence). CDR3 sequence reads: CASIWTGSFDEQFF. CDR3 nucleotide sequence: TGTGCCAGCATATGGACTGGTAGTTTCGATGAGCAGTTCTTC. Combining the CDR3 with reference TRBV7-9 and TRBJ2-1 gives the whole variable domain DTGVSQNPRHKITKRGQNVTFRCDPISEHNRLYWYRQTLGQGPEFLTYFQNEAQLEKSRLLSDRFSAERPKGSFSTLEIQRTEQGDSAMYLCASIWTGSFDEQFFGPGTRLTVL.

V is TRBV6-5 and J is TRBJ2-5, with TRBD2 matching over 11 bases. CDR3 length equals 14 residues. Per the germline V gene, CDR1 is MNHEY and CDR2 is SVGAGI. Trimming removed 6 bases from V and 5 bases from J; junction bases left unmatched: 5. The CDR3 spells CASRTGLAVETQYF. The CDR3 DNA is TGTGCCAGCAGAACGGGACTAGCGGTTGAGACCCAGTACTTC.

The V gene is TRBV7-9, the J gene TRBJ2-1; D is undetermined. The CDR3 has 12 amino acids. Trimming took off 4 bases at V and 7 bases at J, with 8 bases between the two ends. Germline V lookup: CDR1 SEHNR, CDR2 FQNEAQ (reference sequence). CDR3 protein: CASSSLENEQFF. In DNA, the CDR3 is TGTGCCAGCAGCTCTTTGGAGAATGAGCAGTTCTTC.

This chain connects TRBV29-1 to TRBJ2-5; no firm D call. This CDR3 is 11 amino acids long. Germline-derived CDR1 and CDR2 are SQVTM and ANQGSEA. V dropped 3 bases and J dropped 4 bases, with 6 bases sitting between them. The CDR3 region has the DNA TGCAGCGTTGATGTTGGAGAGACCCAGTACTTC. Amino acid sequence: CSVDVGETQYF.

The V and J genes are TRBV6-5 and TRBJ1-1; 8 bases agree with TRBD1. Germline V CDR1 and CDR2: MNHEY, SVGAGI. The CDR3 extends over 13 amino acids. V trimming: 6 bases; J trimming: 7 bases; junction bases outside the gene matches: 7. The CDR3: CASSYPTGVEAFF. CDR3 nucleotide sequence: TGTGCCAGCAGCTACCCGACAGGGGTTGAAGCTTTCTTT.

The V gene is TRBV4-2, the J gene TRBJ1-4; D may be TRBD1 (6 bases). V lost 1 base and J lost 8, with 17 bases in between. The V gene's germline CDR1 is LGHNA and CDR2 YNFKEQ. There are 16 residues in the CDR3. CDR3 coding DNA: TGTGCCAGCAGCCAAGTTGTTGGCAGGGGTAGGGAAAAACTGTTTTTT. Amino acid sequence: CASSQVVGRGREKLFF.

V is TRBV18 and J is TRBJ2-3, with a weak D call TRBD2 (6 bases). The CDR3 consists of 16 residues. V was trimmed by 5 bases and J by 3 bases, leaving 18 bases between them. The germline CDR1 and CDR2 sequences are KGHSH and LQKENI. The CDR3 protein is CASSWQEGPSTDTQYF. For the CDR3, the DNA is TGTGCCAGCTCATGGCAGGAGGGCCCTTCAACAGATACGCAGTATTTT.

The V call is TRBV10-3, the J call TRBJ2-1, with TRBD2 matching over 14 bases. Germline lookup yields CDR1 ENHRY and CDR2 SYGVKD. The V gene end was trimmed by 8 bases and the J gene end by 7 bases; junction bases not matched to a gene: 4. The CDR3 runs 14 residues. CDR3 region: CAIGGLAGENEQFF. Here the CDR3 DNA reads TGTGCCATCGGGGGACTAGCGGGGGAGAATGAGCAGTTCTTC.

This chain joins TRBV3-1 and TRBJ1-2, with D perhaps TRBD1 (5 bases). The CDR3 has 15 residues. Germline lookup yields CDR1 LGHDT and CDR2 YNNKEL (reference sequence). Trimming pared 0 bases from V and 4 bases from J, leaving 12 bases between. The DNA for the CDR3 is TGTGCCAGCAGCCAAGATCTGGCAGGGCGCTATGGCTACACCTTC. Translation gives CASSQDLAGRYGYTF.

In its sample, this clonotype was seen a few times. The chain employs TRBV15 and TRBJ1-6; D not certain. Germline V CDR1 and CDR2: LNHNV, YYDKDF (reference sequence). The ends were cut back, 0 bases at V and 7 bases at J, with 10 bases in the middle. The CDR3 has 15 residues. This CDR3 reads CATSRDPTQNSPLHF. The CDR3 coding sequence is TGTGCCACCAGCAGAGATCCTACACAAAATTCACCCCTCCACTTT.

The genes are TRBV18 and TRBJ1-2; D unresolved. In germline, CDR1 is KGHSH, CDR2 LQKENI. Trimming pared 3 bases from V and 8 bases from J, leaving 10 bases between. This CDR3 has 12 amino acids. The DNA for the CDR3 is TGTGCCAGCTCACCTGATATGGGGGGCTACACCTTC. Its protein is CASSPDMGGYTF.

The chain uses TRBV10-3 and TRBJ1-2; 8 bases align to TRBD1. The CDR3 has 13 residues. Looked up from germline, CDR1 is ENHRY and CDR2 is SYGVKD. V dropped 10 bases and J dropped 0; count of bases not matched to a gene: 4. Here the CDR3 reads CATGQGANYGYTF. The DNA for the CDR3 is TGTGCCACCGGACAGGGAGCTAACTATGGCTACACCTTC.

The J gene is TRBJ1-2, the V gene TRBV28; D remains ambiguous. V dropped 8 bases and J dropped 10 bases, with 14 bases sitting between them. The CDR3 has 11 residues. Germline V gene lookup returns CDR1 MDHEN and CDR2 SYDVKM. CDR3 residues: CASEFARDYTF. CDR3 coding DNA: TGTGCCAGCGAGTTTGCCAGAGACTACACCTTC.

This clonotype has a count of ten or more. The chain recombines TRBV3-1 with TRBJ2-3, with TRBD1 matching over 7 bases. Trimming cost V 6 bases and J 3 bases; bases outside gene matches: 6. Germline-derived CDR1 and CDR2 are LGHDT and YNNKEL (reference sequence). The CDR3 loop spans 14 amino acids. This CDR3 is CASSSRQGTDTQYF. The CDR3 nucleotides are TGTGCCAGCAGTTCCCGACAGGGAACAGATACGCAGTATTTT.

Comment on this clonotype: The germline gene is not matched at one end of the junction; a read error may be the cause. This rearrangement joins TRBV5-5 to TRBJ1-2; D might be TRBD1 (5 bases). Germline V gene lookup returns CDR1 SGHKS and CDR2 YYEKEE (reference sequence). This CDR3 has 17 residues. CDR3 nucleotides: TGTGCCCGCAGCTTGGCCGTATTGGCAGGGTTGTCGGATGGCTACACCTTC. It translates to CARSLAVLAGLSDGYTF.

This rearrangement joins TRBV10-3 to TRBJ2-7, with a possible D match to TRBD1 (5 bases). Trimming stripped 8 bases from V and 0 bases from J, with 11 bases between. This CDR3 comprises 13 residues. Germline V gene lookup returns CDR1 ENHRY and CDR2 SYGVKD. CDR3 nucleotide sequence: TGTGCCATCGGGGCGGCAGGCTCCTACGAGCAGTACTTC. This encodes CAIGAAGSYEQYF.

This clonotype was counted only a few times. V usage is TRBV7-3 and J usage is TRBJ2-6, with D maybe TRBD1 (6 bases). The CDR3 loop spans 17 amino acids. V was cut by 4 bases and J by 2 bases, with 15 bases left in between. The germline CDR1 and CDR2 sequences are SGHTA and FQGTGA. CDR3 protein: CASSSSPDRTGANVLTF. As DNA, the CDR3 is TGTGCCAGCAGCTCGAGCCCCGACAGGACTGGGGCCAACGTCCTGACTTTC. Combining the CDR3 with reference TRBV7-3 and TRBJ2-6 gives the whole variable domain GAGVSQTPSNKVTEKGKYVELRCDPISGHTALYWYRQSLGQGPEFLIYFQGTGAADDSGLPNDRFFAVRPEGSVSTLKIQRTERGDSAVYLCASSSSPDRTGANVLTFGAGSRLTVL.

This rearrangement joins TRBV6-9 to TRBJ1-4; D is unresolved. Germline V lookup: CDR1 MNHGY, CDR2 SVAAGI. V gave up 6 bases and J gave up 5 bases, with 10 bases separating them. The CDR3 length is 13 residues. CDR3 loop: CASSPGRNEKLFF. DNA of the CDR3: TGTGCCAGCAGCCCGGGAAGAAATGAAAAACTGTTTTTT.

This chain connects TRBV6-1 to TRBJ2-1; possibly TRBD1 or TRBD2 for D (5 bases each). The germline V gene encodes CDR1 MNHNS and CDR2 SASEGT. Trimming left V 5 bases short and J 0 bases short, with 20 bases between. The CDR3 has 18 amino acids. Here the CDR3 reads CASSQTSTGPASYNEQFF. The DNA for the CDR3 is TGTGCCAGCAGTCAAACCTCGACGGGACCAGCCTCCTACAATGAGCAGTTCTTC.

The CDR3 DNA sequence: TGTGCCACTTTCAAGAGCTCCTATAATTCACCCCTCCACTTT. This encodes CATFKSSYNSPLHF. The rearrangement links TRBV30 to TRBJ1-6, with D hard to call. The CDR3 runs 14 residues. The V end lost 8 bases, the J end lost 0 bases, and 11 bases lay between the germline ends. In germline, CDR1 is GTSNPN, CDR2 SVGIG (reference sequence).

This clonotype appeared a few times. The V call is TRBV4-2, the J call TRBJ1-1; D remains unclear. V lost 1 base and J 5 bases, leaving 14 bases between the germline ends. The CDR3 runs 15 residues. Germline CDR1 reads LGHNA; CDR2 reads YNFKEQ. CDR3 sequence (DNA): TGTGCCAGCAGCCAAGCCGACTCCCAAGGGACTGAAGCTTTCTTT. Residues: CASSQADSQGTEAFF.